This T cell receptor (beta chain) is drawn from a study of regulatory T cells in long-lasting Graves disease. In its sample, this clonotype was seen a few times. The time point denotes: newly diagnosed GD, antithyroid drugs for less than 3 months. TCR sequences were obtained from RNA taken from PBMCs. To make TCR beta libraries, researchers used iRepertoire HTBI primers and Arm-PCR of CDR3 regions. MiXCR, run by TCRdb on the multiplex PCR reads, gives a single entry per CDR3 protein. The top ten clones hold 10% of a sample with 450,000 to 700,000 distinct CDR3 sequences, 13% of them seen once. These same records also appear under a second study, on T cells in Graves' hyperthyroidism and ophthalmopathy. In that study: Hyperthyroidism in the patients, aged 18 to 65, was newly diagnosed and under 2 months in duration. The TCR CDR3 was amplified in a first-round RT-PCR using the HTBI primer set. Blood shared most expanded thyroid clonotypes above 0.001.

The source is a man aged 30-40 years with Graves disease. Sequenced material: peripheral blood mononuclear cells (PBMCs), taken at new diagnosis, from a patient treated with antithyroid drugs.

CDR3 sequence reads: CASSLEFVRRSPLHF. Written as DNA, the CDR3 is TGTGCCAGCAGCTTGGAATTCGTCCGCCGATCCCCCCTCCACTTT. The chain uses TRBV5-5 and TRBJ1-6; D gene uncertain. The CDR3 is made up of 15 amino acids. Germline assignment: CDR1 SGHKS and CDR2 YYEKEE (reference sequence). Between the trimmed V and J ends, which lost 0 bases and 13 bases, there was a span of 17 bases. Supplemented by reference TRBV5-5 and TRBJ1-6, the full variable domain reads DAGVTQSPTHLIKTRGQQVTLRCSPISGHKSVSWYQQVLGQGPQFIFQYYEKEERGRGNFPDRFSARQFPNYSSELNVNALLLGDSALYLCASSLEFVRRSPLHFGNGTRLTVT.